The 22 T cell receptor beta chains below were found in one sample sequenced in a study of T cells in Graves' hyperthyroidism and ophthalmopathy. Template material for amplifying TCR beta CDR3 regions consisted of RNA transcripts. Carried out on the TCR CDR3, a first-round RT-PCR used the HTBI primer set. TCRdb recomputed calls from the multiplex PCR reads with MiXCR, one row per CDR3 protein. The data show 530,000 or so distinct CDR3 sequences, roughly 25% seen once. Source material: blood. These receptors were obtained from a woman aged 25 to 39 with Graves' ophthalmopathy.

This clonotype was recorded at least ten times. The chain recombines TRBV4-2 with TRBJ2-7; D remains unclear. Deletions cut 1 base from V and 1 base from J, with 8 bases between. This CDR3 is 14 amino acids long. Germline-derived CDR1 and CDR2 are LGHNA and YNFKEQ. The CDR3 reads CASSQAFSSYEQYF. The DNA for the CDR3 is TGTGCCAGCAGCCAAGCTTTCAGTTCCTACGAGCAGTACTTC.

J is TRBJ2-5 and V is TRBV11-2, with TRBD2 identical over 7 bases. Germline V gives CDR1 SGHAT, CDR2 FQNNGV. CDR3 length: 16 residues. V was pared by 5 bases and J by 5 bases, with 14 bases of the junction left unmatched. CDR3 DNA: TGTGCCAGCAGCGTTTTAGAGGGAGGGCCGGGGGAGACCCAGTACTTC. Its protein product is CASSVLEGGPGETQYF.

This clonotype was counted many times. The chain combines TRBV12-3 or TRBV12-4 with TRBJ1-1; 7 nucleotides agree with TRBD1. The ends lost 4 bases at V and 5 bases at J; junction bases unmatched: 10. CDR3 length equals 15 residues. The CDR3 is CASSWNRGSRTEAFF. The DNA of the CDR3 is TGTGCCAGCAGTTGGAACAGGGGAAGTCGGACTGAAGCTTTCTTT.

Remarks on this clonotype: With a much larger clone just one base away, this may be a read error. Lacking the conserved final phenylalanine or tryptophan, this CDR3 likely reflects a read error. The J gene is TRBJ1-2, the V gene TRBV28, with 8 bases aligning to TRBD1. After removal of 6 bases from V and 5 bases from J, the junction contained 8 bases not matched to a gene. The CDR3 contains 14 residues. Per germline, CDR1 MDHEN and CDR2 SYDVKM. DNA for the CDR3: TGTGCCAGCAGCTTGGGACAGGAGCTATATGGCTACACCTAC. It codes for CASSLGQELYGYTY.

In its sample, this clonotype was seen many times. A much larger clone lies one base from this, so it may be a read error. The chain is built from TRBV7-2 and TRBJ2-2, with D tentatively TRBD1 or TRBD2 (5 bases each). CDR3 length equals 11 residues. Germline CDR1 is SGHTA and CDR2 is FQGNSA. CDR3 DNA sequence: TGTGCCAGCAGCAACATGGGGGAGCTGTGTTTT. Residues: CASSNMGELCF.

This clonotype was found many times. The V gene is TRBV15, the J gene TRBJ1-3; D possibly corresponds to TRBD1 (5 bases). Trimming took 0 bases from V and 0 from J, leaving 6 bases between them. The CDR3 is 15 amino acids. Germline assignment: CDR1 LNHNV and CDR2 YYDKDF (reference sequence). Here the CDR3 reads CATSRDTGSGNTIYF. The DNA for the CDR3 is TGTGCCACCAGCAGAGACACAGGCTCTGGAAACACCATATATTTT.

This clonotype was observed a few times. At one of its ends the junction is not consistent with the germline gene, which may arise from a read error. V is TRBV7-3 and J is TRBJ1-1; TRBD1 matches 7 bases. Germline V gives CDR1 SGHTA, CDR2 FQGTGA. The CDR3 runs to 14 residues. The CDR3 bases are TGTGCTAGCAGCTTAATAGGGGGCGGCACTGAAGCTTTCTTT. It codes for CASSLIGGGTEAFF.

This clonotype was observed a handful of times. This chain joins TRBV6-1 and TRBJ1-1; no firm D call. The CDR3 is 14 amino acids. Germline V gene lookup returns CDR1 MNHNS and CDR2 SASEGT. V was clipped by 3 bases and J by 4 bases, with 12 bases between them. Here the CDR3 DNA reads TGTGCCAGCAGTGAGAACGGAGCGTTCACTGAAGCTTTCTTT. Protein sequence: CASSENGAFTEAFF.

The chain has TRBV7-2 and TRBJ1-1; D might be TRBD1 (6 bases). The CDR3 runs to 14 residues. Germline lookup yields CDR1 SGHTA and CDR2 FQGNSA. V lost 1 base and J 7 bases, leaving 13 bases between the germline ends. The CDR3 here is CASSLVWDMDEAFF. CDR3 nucleotide sequence: TGTGCCAGCAGCTTAGTTTGGGACATGGATGAAGCTTTCTTT.

The table lists this clonotype with many counts. The V call is TRBV19, the J call TRBJ1-1; no reliable D call. Trimming removed 4 bases at V and 5 bases at J, with 8 bases between. CDR1 LNHDA and CDR2 SQIVND come from the germline V gene (reference sequence). The CDR3 is 12 amino acids. As DNA, the CDR3 is TGTGCCAGTAGTACTCGGTGGACTGAAGCTTTCTTT. Translating it yields CASSTRWTEAFF.

V is TRBV24-1 and J is TRBJ2-2; 12 bases line up with TRBD1. V lost 3 bases, J lost 8 bases, and 6 bases stayed unmatched. The CDR3 runs 16 residues. Germline V gene lookup returns CDR1 KGHDR and CDR2 SFDVKD. CDR3 DNA: TGTGCCACCAGTGATCCAAGGGACAGGGGGCGTGGGGAGCTGTTTTTT. Its translation: CATSDPRDRGRGELFF.

This clonotype has a count of ten or more. CDR3 coding DNA: TGCGCCAGCAGCTTGGTAGGGGGTCCCACTGAAGCTTTCTTT. It yields the protein CASSLVGGPTEAFF. The chain uses TRBV5-1 and TRBJ1-1; a weak D match, TRBD1 (6 bases). The CDR3 contains 14 residues. V lost 0 bases and J lost 4, with 10 bases in between. Germline CDR1 reads SGHRS; CDR2 reads YFSETQ.

This clonotype has just a few counts. The rearrangement links TRBV12-3 or TRBV12-4 to TRBJ1-2; possible D gene TRBD1, 5 bases. Deletions cut 5 bases from V and 3 bases from J, with 13 bases between. The CDR3 totals 14 residues. CDR3 sequence: CASSPGTHHYGYTF. The CDR3 DNA is TGTGCCAGCAGTCCGGGGACCCACCACTATGGCTACACCTTC.

As DNA, the CDR3 is TGTGCCACCTCGAGGGGACAGTTCGAAGAGACCCAGTACTTC. Its protein is CATSRGQFEETQYF. This sequence joins TRBV19 and TRBJ2-5; TRBD1 matches at 7 bases. Trimming cost V 10 bases and J 3 bases; bases outside gene matches: 11. The germline gives CDR1 LNHDA, CDR2 SQIVND (reference sequence). The CDR3 sequence is 14 residues long. The full variable domain, in which reference TRBV19 and TRBJ2-5 provide the parts outside the CDR3, is DGGITQSPKYLFRKEGQNVTLSCEQNLNHDAMYWYRQDPGQGLRLIYYSQIVNDFQKGDIAEGYSVSREKKESFPLTVTSAQKNPTAFYLCATSRGQFEETQYFGPGTRLLVL.

This clonotype has more than one count but fewer than ten. This sequence joins TRBV11-2 and TRBJ1-1, with D possibly being TRBD1 (5 bases). The germline V gene has CDR1 SGHAT and CDR2 FQNNGV. CDR3 length: 11 amino acids. Trimming removed 7 bases from V and 11 bases from J, with 14 bases in between. For the CDR3, the DNA is TGTGCCAGCATGGGGGGGAGAGGCGCTTTCTTT. Translation: CASMGGRGAFF.

In its sample, this clonotype was seen many times. The chain carries TRBV12-3 or TRBV12-4 and TRBJ1-5; weak D call: TRBD1 (5 bases). Trimming removed 5 bases from V and 3 bases from J, with 14 bases in between. There are 15 residues in the CDR3. CDR3 sequence: CASSPRGRTNQPQHF. Here the CDR3 DNA reads TGTGCCAGCAGTCCCCGGGGCAGGACCAATCAGCCCCAGCATTTT.

This sequence joins TRBV11-2 and TRBJ2-2; D unclear. Germline V gives CDR1 SGHAT, CDR2 FQNNGV. This CDR3 has 13 residues. Trimming took off 8 bases at V and 7 bases at J, with 14 bases between the two ends. The CDR3 loop is CASLRSSGGELFF. The CDR3 coding sequence is TGTGCCAGCCTCCGGTCTAGTGGCGGGGAGCTGTTTTTT.

The V call is TRBV6-5, the J call TRBJ2-7, with D perhaps being TRBD1 or TRBD2 (5 bases each). This CDR3 region has 13 residues. Germline V gives CDR1 MNHEY, CDR2 SVGAGI. V lost 4 bases and J 6 bases, leaving 13 bases between the germline ends. The CDR3 reads CASSWGRGSEQYF. CDR3 bases: TGTGCCAGCAGTTGGGGACGGGGTAGCGAGCAGTACTTC.

V gene TRBV20-1 combines with J gene TRBJ1-2; D ambiguous. Looked up from germline, CDR1 is DFQATT and CDR2 is SNEGSKA (reference sequence). This CDR3 comprises 12 residues. V dropped 3 bases and J dropped 8 bases, with 13 bases sitting between them. The CDR3 loop is CSASGPSTGYTF. DNA for the CDR3: TGCAGTGCTAGCGGCCCGTCGACGGGCTACACCTTC.

The J gene is TRBJ1-6, the V gene TRBV3-1; D might be TRBD1 (5 bases). The CDR3 contains 17 residues. The V end was cut by 5 bases, the J end by 6 bases, with 20 bases between. Germline V gives CDR1 LGHDT, CDR2 YNNKEL (reference sequence). The CDR3 loop reads CASSDRPGPTTNSPLHF. The CDR3 nucleotides read TGTGCCAGCAGCGATCGACCGGGGCCTACAACTAATTCACCCCTCCACTTT.

V gene TRBV11-2 combines with J gene TRBJ1-1; D is unclear. Trimming cost V 2 bases and J 8 bases, with 6 bases left between them. The CDR3 covers 11 residues. Germline V gene lookup returns CDR1 SGHAT and CDR2 FQNNGV. Here the CDR3 reads CASSLISEAFF. The CDR3 DNA reads as TGTGCCAGCAGCTTAATATCAGAAGCTTTCTTT. The complete variable domain, with remaining parts taken from reference TRBV11-2 and TRBJ1-1, reads EAGVAQSPRYKIIEKRQSVAFWCNPISGHATLYWYQQILGQGPKLLIQFQNNGVVDDSQLPKDRFSAERLKGVDSTLKIQPAKLEDSAVYLCASSLISEAFFGQGTRLTVV.

The chain has TRBV5-1 and TRBJ2-5; no firm D call. V gave up 0 bases and J gave up 4 bases, with 7 bases separating them. Germline loops: CDR1 SGHRS, CDR2 YFSETQ. This CDR3 has 13 amino acids. CDR3 sequence reads: CASSLVFRETQYF. The DNA for the CDR3 is TGCGCCAGCAGCTTGGTTTTCCGAGAGACCCAGTACTTC.